The sequence of this TCR beta chain was determined in a study of cytotoxic CD8 clonotypes in ibrutinib-treated CLL. Overall study: Response samples were drawn at a median of approximately 11 months of treatment, range 6 to 36. General study findings and limits: Rare overall, public clonotypes shrank or held steady under therapy. Measured clonality at baseline was greater than in age-matched healthy donors and tracked with circulating CD8+ T-cell counts. Clonality increased with ibrutinib response but returned toward baseline at progression.

Assay used: immunoSEQ multiplex PCR; TCRdb lists only in-frame clones, some missing. This table holds some 150,000 clones, approximately 75% found once. About this clone itself: Its specificity is unknown. At one boundary the junction diverges from the germline segment, which might be a read error.

The CDR3 extends over 15 amino acids. Germline CDR1 reads SSHAT; CDR2 reads FNYEAQ (reference sequence). This chain connects TRBV7-7 to TRBJ2-1; 10 bases fit TRBD2. The TCR comes from a human donor with chronic lymphocytic leukemia. The specimen was PBMCs, collected after 12 months of ibrutinib treatment. The CDR3 coding sequence is TGTGCTAGCAGCCGGTCTAGCGGGGGCTACAATGAGCAGTTCTTC. Translation gives CASSRSSGGYNEQFF. Drawing the rest from reference TRBV7-7 and TRBJ2-1, the complete variable domain is GAGVSQSPRYKVTKRGQDVTLRCDPISSHATLYWYQQALGQGPEFLTYFNYEAQPDKSGLPSDRFSAERPEGSISTLTIQRTEQRDSAMYRCASSRSSGGYNEQFFGPGTRLTVL.